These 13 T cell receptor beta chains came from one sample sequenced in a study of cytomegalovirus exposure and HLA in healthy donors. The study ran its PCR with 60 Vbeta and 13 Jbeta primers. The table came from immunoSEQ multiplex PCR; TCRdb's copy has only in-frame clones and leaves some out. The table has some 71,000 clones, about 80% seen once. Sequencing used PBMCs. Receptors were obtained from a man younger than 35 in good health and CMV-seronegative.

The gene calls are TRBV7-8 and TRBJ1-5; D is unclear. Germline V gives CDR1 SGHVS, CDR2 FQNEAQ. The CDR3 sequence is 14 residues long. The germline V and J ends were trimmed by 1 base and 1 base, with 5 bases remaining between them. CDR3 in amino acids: CASSLGQSNQPQHF. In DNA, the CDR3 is TGTGCCAGCAGCTTAGGGCAGAGCAATCAGCCCCAGCATTTT. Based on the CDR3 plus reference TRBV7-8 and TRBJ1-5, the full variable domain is GAGVSQSPRYKVAKRGQDVALRCDPISGHVSLFWYQQALGQGPEFLTYFQNEAQLDKSGLPSDRFFAERPEGSVSTLKIQRTQQEDSAVYLCASSLGQSNQPQHFGDGTRLSIL.

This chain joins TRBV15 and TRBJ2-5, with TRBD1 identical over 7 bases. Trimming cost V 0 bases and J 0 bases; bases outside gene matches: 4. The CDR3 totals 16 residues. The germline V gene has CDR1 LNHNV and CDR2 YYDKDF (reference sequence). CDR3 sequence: CATSRDYDRDQETQYF. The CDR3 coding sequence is TGTGCCACCAGCAGAGATTATGACAGGGACCAAGAGACCCAGTACTTC.

CDR3 sequence reads: CASSPPGGLGGYTF. In DNA form, the CDR3 reads TGTGCCAGCAGCCCACCCGGGGGGCTAGGGGGCTACACCTTC. The chain combines TRBV7-9 with TRBJ1-2; TRBD1 might be the D (6 bases). CDR3 length: 14 amino acids. The germline gives CDR1 SEHNR, CDR2 FQNEAQ (reference sequence). The germline V and J ends were trimmed by 5 bases and 8 bases, with 18 bases remaining between them.

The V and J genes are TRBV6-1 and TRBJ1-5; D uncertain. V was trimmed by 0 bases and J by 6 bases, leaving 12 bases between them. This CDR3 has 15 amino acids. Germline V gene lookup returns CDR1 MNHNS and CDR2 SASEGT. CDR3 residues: CASSEAAGYGQPQHF. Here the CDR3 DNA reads TGTGCCAGCAGTGAAGCGGCGGGGTACGGTCAGCCCCAGCATTTT.

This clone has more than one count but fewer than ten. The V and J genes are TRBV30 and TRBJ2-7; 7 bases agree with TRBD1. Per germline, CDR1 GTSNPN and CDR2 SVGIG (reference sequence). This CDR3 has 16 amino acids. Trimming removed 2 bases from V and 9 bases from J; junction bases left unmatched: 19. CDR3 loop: CAWSIRTAGGQGGQYF. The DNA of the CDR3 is TGTGCCTGGAGTATCCGGACGGCAGGGGGTCAAGGTGGGCAGTACTTC.

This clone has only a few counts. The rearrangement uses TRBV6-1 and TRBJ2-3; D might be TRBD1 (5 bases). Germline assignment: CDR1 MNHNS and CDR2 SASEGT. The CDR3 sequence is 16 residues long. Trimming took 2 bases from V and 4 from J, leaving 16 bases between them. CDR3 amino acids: CASSEIAPGAADTQYF. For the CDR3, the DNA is TGTGCCAGCAGTGAAATCGCACCTGGGGCGGCAGATACGCAGTATTTT.

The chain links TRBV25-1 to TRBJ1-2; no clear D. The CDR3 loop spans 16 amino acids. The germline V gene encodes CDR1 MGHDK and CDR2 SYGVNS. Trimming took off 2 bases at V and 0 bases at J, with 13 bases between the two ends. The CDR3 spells CASSELGAKTNYGYTF. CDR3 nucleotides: TGTGCCAGCAGTGAACTCGGAGCCAAAACTAACTATGGCTACACCTTC.

The CDR3 spells CASSVSGQLNEKLFF. CDR3 coding DNA: TGTGCCAGCAGCGTCTCTGGACAGCTTAATGAAAAACTGTTTTTT. This sequence joins TRBV9 and TRBJ1-4; tentative D call: TRBD1 (6 bases). Trimming took off 2 bases at V and 4 bases at J, with 12 bases between the two ends. This CDR3 comprises 15 residues. Germline V gives CDR1 SGDLS, CDR2 YYNGEE.

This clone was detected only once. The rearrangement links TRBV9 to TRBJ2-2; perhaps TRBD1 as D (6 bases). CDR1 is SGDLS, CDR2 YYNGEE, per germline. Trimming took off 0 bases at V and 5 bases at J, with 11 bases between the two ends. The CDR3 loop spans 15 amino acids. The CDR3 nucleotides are TGTGCCAGCAGCGTAGGGCCAGGGGCGACCGGGGAGCTGTTTTTT. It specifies CASSVGPGATGELFF.

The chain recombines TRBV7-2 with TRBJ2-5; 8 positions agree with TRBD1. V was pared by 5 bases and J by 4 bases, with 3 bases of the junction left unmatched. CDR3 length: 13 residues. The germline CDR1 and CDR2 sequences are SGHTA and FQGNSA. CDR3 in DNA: TGTGCCAGCAGCCCAGGGGGCTTAGAGACCCAGTACTTC. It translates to CASSPGGLETQYF.

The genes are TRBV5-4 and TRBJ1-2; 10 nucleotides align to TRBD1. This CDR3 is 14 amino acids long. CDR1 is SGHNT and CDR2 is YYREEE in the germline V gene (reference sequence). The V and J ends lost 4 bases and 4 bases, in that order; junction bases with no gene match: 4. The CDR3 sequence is CASSDRGQGYGYTF. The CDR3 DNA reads TGTGCCAGCAGCGACAGGGGGCAGGGCTATGGCTACACCTTC.

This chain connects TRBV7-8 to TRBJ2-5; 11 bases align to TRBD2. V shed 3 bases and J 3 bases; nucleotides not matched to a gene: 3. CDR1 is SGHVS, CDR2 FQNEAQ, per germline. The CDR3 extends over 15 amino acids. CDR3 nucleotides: TGTGCCAGCAGCTTTACTAGCGGGGGTGAAGAGACCCAGTACTTC. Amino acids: CASSFTSGGEETQYF.

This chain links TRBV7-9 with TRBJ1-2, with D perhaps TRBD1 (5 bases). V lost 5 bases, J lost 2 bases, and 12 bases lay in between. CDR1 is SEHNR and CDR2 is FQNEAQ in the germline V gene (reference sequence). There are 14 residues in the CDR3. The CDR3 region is CASSVNAGNYGYTF. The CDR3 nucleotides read TGTGCCAGCAGCGTAAATGCAGGGAACTATGGCTACACCTTC. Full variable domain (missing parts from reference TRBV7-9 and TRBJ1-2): DTGVSQNPRHKITKRGQNVTFRCDPISEHNRLYWYRQTLGQGPEFLTYFQNEAQLEKSRLLSDRFSAERPKGSFSTLEIQRTEQGDSAMYLCASSVNAGNYGYTFGSGTRLTVV.